Presented here are 8 T cell receptor beta chains from one specimen sequenced in a study of response to subunit inactivated influenza vaccine. Each CDR3 protein gets one entry after TCRdb re-called the RT-PCR reads with MiXCR. The repertoire holds more than 200,000 distinct CDR3 sequences, with roughly an eighth as singletons. The sequencing used non-naive T cells sorted from PBMCs, collected 14 to 15 days before vaccination. The receptors here all came from a man aged 45 to 65 who received an inactivated influenza vaccine.

This clonotype was recorded many times. The DNA for the CDR3 is TGTGCCAGCAGCCCGGGACTAGCGGAATACAATGAGCAGTTCTTC. Encoded protein: CASSPGLAEYNEQFF. This chain connects TRBV7-8 to TRBJ2-1; 11 positions agree with TRBD2. CDR3 length equals 15 residues. V lost 5 bases, J lost 4 bases, and 4 bases stayed unmatched. Germline V gene sequence: CDR1 SGHVS, CDR2 FQNEAQ.

The chain has TRBV6-1 and TRBJ2-7; tentatively, D is TRBD1 or TRBD2 (5 bases each). Between the trimmed V and J ends, which lost 7 bases and 6 bases, there was a span of 16 bases. The CDR3 covers 13 residues. Germline V gives CDR1 MNHNS, CDR2 SASEGT. CDR3 nucleotides: TGTGCCAGCACCTTGGGACCGCGCGGCGAGCAGTACTTC. Its protein is CASTLGPRGEQYF.

This clonotype occurred many times. This chain uses TRBV7-9 with TRBJ2-3; D may be TRBD2 (6 bases). This CDR3 comprises 15 residues. In germline, CDR1 is SEHNR, CDR2 FQNEAQ (reference sequence). With 11 bases removed from V and 0 bases from J, the gap between germline ends came to 18 bases. The CDR3 DNA sequence: TGTGCCCTTTCTGGTTGGAGGGTTAGCACAGATACGCAGTATTTT. Translation gives CALSGWRVSTDTQYF.

The chain combines TRBV12-3 or TRBV12-4 with TRBJ1-6, with D tentatively TRBD1 (5 bases). V was trimmed by 0 bases and J by 6 bases, leaving 9 bases between them. The CDR3 totals 15 residues. As DNA, the CDR3 is TGTGCCAGCAGTTTAGCCGCAGGGTCTAATTCACCCCTCCACTTT. Protein product: CASSLAAGSNSPLHF.

The V gene is TRBV12-3 or TRBV12-4, the J gene TRBJ1-4; D gene uncertain. CDR3 size: 13 residues. The V end lost 3 bases, the J end lost 6 bases, and 8 bases lay between the germline ends. As DNA, the CDR3 is TGTGCCAGCAGTTTCGGGCAGGATGAAAAACTGTTTTTT. Amino acid sequence: CASSFGQDEKLFF.

J is TRBJ1-2 and V is TRBV12-3 or TRBV12-4; no clear D gene. Trimming took 5 bases from V and 4 from J, leaving 8 bases between them. The CDR3 contains 12 residues. CDR3 nucleotide sequence: TGTGCCAGCAGTCCTCGGGGCTATGGCTACACCTTC. Protein product: CASSPRGYGYTF.

This clonotype was counted at least ten times. The chain joins TRBV29-1 to TRBJ2-2; the D is unclear. The CDR3 sequence is 13 residues long. The germline V gene has CDR1 SQVTM and CDR2 ANQGSEA. Between the trimmed V and J ends, which lost 4 bases and 2 bases, there was a span of 8 bases. The chain's CDR3 is CSVALSNTGELFF. The CDR3 DNA is TGCAGCGTTGCGCTCTCCAACACCGGGGAGCTGTTTTTT.

Here the CDR3 DNA reads TGTGCCAGCAGGGATTATGCCTCTTACAGTAGCGATGAGCAGTTCTTC. This encodes CASRDYASYSSDEQFF. The chain uses TRBV27 and TRBJ2-1; perhaps TRBD2 as D (5 bases). Germline loops: CDR1 MNHEY, CDR2 SMNVEV (reference sequence). V was trimmed by 6 bases and J by 8 bases, leaving 23 bases between them. There are 16 residues in the CDR3.